This TCR beta chain appears in the sequencing data of a study of blood T cell repertoires in COVID-19. In the original analysis: Amplification from reference gene primers served as the basis for estimated nucleated cell counts. Using immunoSEQ multiplex PCR, the repertoire was profiled, and TCRdb retains in-frame clones only, with some absent. For V, J and clone size, that table is used; D and trimming come from the DNA. The data hold approximately 220,000 clones, with roughly four fifths observed a single time. With V trimmed by 5 bases and J by 12 bases, 4 bases remained unmatched. In germline, CDR1 is MDHEN, CDR2 SYDVKM. This CDR3 spans 10 amino acids.

The chain recombines TRBV28 with TRBJ2-7, with 7 bases identical to TRBD2. The sequence was obtained from a woman between 35 and 50 years old with active or convalescent COVID-19. Sequenced: peripheral blood. The CDR3 here is CASSGLDWYF. CDR3 coding DNA: TGTGCCAGCAGTGGACTAGATTGGTACTTC.